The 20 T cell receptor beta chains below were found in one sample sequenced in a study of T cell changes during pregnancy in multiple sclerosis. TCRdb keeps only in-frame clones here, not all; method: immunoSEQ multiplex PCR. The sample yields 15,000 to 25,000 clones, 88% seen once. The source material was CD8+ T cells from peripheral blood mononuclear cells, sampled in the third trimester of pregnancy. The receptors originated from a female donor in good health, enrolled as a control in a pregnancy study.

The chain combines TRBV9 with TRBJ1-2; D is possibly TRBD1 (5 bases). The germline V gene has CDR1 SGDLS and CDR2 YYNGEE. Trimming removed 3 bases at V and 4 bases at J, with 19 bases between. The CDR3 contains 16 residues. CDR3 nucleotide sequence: TGTGCCAGCAGCGCGGAGGAGTACGGGGGTGTCTATGGCTACACCTTC. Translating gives CASSAEEYGGVYGYTF.

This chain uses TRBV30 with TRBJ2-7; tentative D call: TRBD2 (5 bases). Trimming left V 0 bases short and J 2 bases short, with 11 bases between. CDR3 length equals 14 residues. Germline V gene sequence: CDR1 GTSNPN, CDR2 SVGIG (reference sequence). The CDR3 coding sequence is TGTGCCTGGAGTGTACTAGGGTTCCCCTACGAGCAGTACTTC. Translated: CAWSVLGFPYEQYF.

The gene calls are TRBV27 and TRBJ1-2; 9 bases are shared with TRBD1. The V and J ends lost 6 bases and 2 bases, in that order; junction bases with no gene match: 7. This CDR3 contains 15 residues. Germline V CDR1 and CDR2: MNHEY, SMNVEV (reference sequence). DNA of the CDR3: TGTGCCAGCAGCGTTACAGGGGGCCCCAACTATGGCTACACCTTC. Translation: CASSVTGGPNYGYTF.

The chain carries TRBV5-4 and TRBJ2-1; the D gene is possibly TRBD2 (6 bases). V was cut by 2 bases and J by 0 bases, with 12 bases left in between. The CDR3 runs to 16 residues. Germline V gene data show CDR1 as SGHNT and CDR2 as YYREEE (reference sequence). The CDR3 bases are TGTGCCAGCAGCTTCCCCCTGCGGGACTCCTACAATGAGCAGTTCTTC. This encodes CASSFPLRDSYNEQFF.

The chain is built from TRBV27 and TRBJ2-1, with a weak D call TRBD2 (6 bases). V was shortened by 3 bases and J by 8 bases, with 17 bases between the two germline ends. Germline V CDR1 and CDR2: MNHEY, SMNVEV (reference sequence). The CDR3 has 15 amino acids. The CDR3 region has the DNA TGTGCCAGCAGTTTTGCCGGGCTAGCGATCGATGAGCAGTTCTTC. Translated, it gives CASSFAGLAIDEQFF.

CDR3 nucleotide sequence: TGTGCCAGCAGCTCCGATAGCCCGACTAGCGGAGATTACGAGCAGTACTTC. As protein: CASSSDSPTSGDYEQYF. This chain connects TRBV5-4 to TRBJ2-7; TRBD2 aligns across 9 bases. Germline V gene sequence: CDR1 SGHNT, CDR2 YYREEE (reference sequence). V shed 3 bases, J shed 4 bases, and the junction held 14 bases outside the gene matches. The CDR3 totals 17 residues.

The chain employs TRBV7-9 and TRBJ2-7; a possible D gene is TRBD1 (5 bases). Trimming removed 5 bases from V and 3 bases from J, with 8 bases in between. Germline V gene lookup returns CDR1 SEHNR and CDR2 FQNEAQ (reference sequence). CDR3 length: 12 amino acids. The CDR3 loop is CASSTDSYEQYF. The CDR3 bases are TGTGCCAGCAGCACAGACAGCTACGAGCAGTACTTC.

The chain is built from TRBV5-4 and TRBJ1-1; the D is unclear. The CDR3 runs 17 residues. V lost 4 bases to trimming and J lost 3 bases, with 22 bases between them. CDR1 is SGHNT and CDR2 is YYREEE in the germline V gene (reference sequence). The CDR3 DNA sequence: TGTGCCAGCAGCGCCCCGGAGGGTGGTGTCATGGACACTGAAGCTTTCTTT. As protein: CASSAPEGGVMDTEAFF.

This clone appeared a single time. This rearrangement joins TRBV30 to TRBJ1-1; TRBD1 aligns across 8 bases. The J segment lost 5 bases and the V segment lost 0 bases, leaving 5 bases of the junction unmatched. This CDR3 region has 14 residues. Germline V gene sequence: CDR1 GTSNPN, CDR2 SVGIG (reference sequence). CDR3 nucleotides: TGTGCCTGGAGTGTAAGGGACAGGACAACTGAAGCTTTCTTT. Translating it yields CAWSVRDRTTEAFF.

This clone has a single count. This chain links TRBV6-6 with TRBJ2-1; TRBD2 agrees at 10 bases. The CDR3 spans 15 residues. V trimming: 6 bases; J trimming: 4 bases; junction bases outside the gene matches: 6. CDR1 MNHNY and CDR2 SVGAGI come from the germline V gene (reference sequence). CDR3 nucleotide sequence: TGTGCCAGCAGCCGGACTAGCGGACAATACAATGAGCAGTTCTTC. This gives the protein CASSRTSGQYNEQFF.

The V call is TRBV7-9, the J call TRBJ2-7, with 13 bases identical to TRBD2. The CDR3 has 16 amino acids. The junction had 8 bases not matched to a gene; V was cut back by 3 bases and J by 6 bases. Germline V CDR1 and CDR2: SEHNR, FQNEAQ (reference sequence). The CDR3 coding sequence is TGTGCCAGCAGCTTGAGGACTAGCGGGAGTGGTTTCGAGCAGTACTTC. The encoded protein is CASSLRTSGSGFEQYF.

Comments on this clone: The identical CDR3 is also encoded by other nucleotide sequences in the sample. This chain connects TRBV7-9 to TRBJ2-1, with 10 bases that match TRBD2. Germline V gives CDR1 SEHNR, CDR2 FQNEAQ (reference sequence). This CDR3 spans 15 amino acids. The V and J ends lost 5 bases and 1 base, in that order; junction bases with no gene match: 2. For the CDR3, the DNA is TGTGCCAGCAGCCCTAGCGGGAGTTCCTACAATGAGCAGTTCTTC. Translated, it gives CASSPSGSSYNEQFF.

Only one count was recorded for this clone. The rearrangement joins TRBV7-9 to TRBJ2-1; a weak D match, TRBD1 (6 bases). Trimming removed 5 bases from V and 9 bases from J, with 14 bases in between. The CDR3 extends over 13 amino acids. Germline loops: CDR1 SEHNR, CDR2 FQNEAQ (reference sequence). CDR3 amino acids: CASSHRQVLEQFF. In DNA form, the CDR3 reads TGTGCCAGCAGCCATAGACAGGTCCTTGAGCAGTTCTTC.

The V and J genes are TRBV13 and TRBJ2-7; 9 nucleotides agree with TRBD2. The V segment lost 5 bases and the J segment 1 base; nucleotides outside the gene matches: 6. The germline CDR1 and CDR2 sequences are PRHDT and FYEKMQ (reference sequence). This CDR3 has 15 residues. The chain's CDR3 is CASSAGLAASYEQYF. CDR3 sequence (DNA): TGTGCCAGCAGCGCGGGACTAGCAGCGTCCTACGAGCAGTACTTC.

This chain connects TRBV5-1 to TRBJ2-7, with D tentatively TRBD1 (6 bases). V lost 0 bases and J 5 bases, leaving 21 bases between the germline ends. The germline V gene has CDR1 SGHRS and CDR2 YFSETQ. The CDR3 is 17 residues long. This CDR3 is CASSLGLGDKRTHEQYF. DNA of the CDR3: TGCGCCAGCAGCTTGGGATTAGGGGACAAACGGACCCACGAGCAGTACTTC.

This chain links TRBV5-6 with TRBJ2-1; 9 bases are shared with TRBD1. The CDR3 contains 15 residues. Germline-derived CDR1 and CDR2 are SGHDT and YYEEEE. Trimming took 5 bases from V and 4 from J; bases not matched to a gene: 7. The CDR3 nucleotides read TGTGCCAGCAGACGGACAGGGGATGGATACAATGAGCAGTTCTTC. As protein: CASRRTGDGYNEQFF.

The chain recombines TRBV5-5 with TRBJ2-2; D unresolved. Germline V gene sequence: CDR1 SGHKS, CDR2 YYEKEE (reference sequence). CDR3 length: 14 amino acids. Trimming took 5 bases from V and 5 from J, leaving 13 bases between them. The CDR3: CASSLWAETGELFF. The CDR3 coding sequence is TGTGCCAGCAGTCTCTGGGCAGAAACCGGGGAGCTGTTTTTT.

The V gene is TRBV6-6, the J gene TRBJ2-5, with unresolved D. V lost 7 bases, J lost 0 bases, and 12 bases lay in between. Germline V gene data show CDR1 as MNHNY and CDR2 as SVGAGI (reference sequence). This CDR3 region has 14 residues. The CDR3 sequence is CASTMIGYQETQYF. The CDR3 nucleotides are TGTGCCAGCACTATGATCGGGTACCAAGAGACCCAGTACTTC.

The CDR3 loop is CASSEGIWPEQFF. The CDR3 nucleotides read TGTGCCAGCAGTGAAGGAATATGGCCTGAGCAGTTCTTC. The genes are TRBV6-1 and TRBJ2-1, with D unclear. Looked up from germline, CDR1 is MNHNS and CDR2 is SASEGT. This CDR3 contains 13 residues. V was pared by 1 base and J by 9 bases, with 10 bases between.

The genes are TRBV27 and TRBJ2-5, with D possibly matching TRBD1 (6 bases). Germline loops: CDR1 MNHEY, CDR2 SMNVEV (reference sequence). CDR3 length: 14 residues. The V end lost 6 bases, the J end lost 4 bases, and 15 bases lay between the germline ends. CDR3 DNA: TGTGCCAGCAGCTTAGATGACAGGTCAGAGACCCAGTACTTC. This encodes CASSLDDRSETQYF.